Described below is a single TCR beta chain sequence and its context. The source of the sample is a study of PD-L1 blockade in urothelial cancer. About the research overall: Between 0 and 3 chemotherapy regimens preceded treatment for each patient.

The CDR3 runs to 16 residues. From germline, CDR1 is MNHEY and CDR2 SVGAGI. J lost 6 bases, V lost 1 base, and 4 bases had no gene match. The table came from immunoSEQ multiplex PCR; TCRdb's copy has only in-frame clones and leaves some out. Altogether some 67,000 clones are present, approximately 88% being singletons, with the ten largest covering around 3.3%. This receptor was taken from a man between 60 and 70 years old with urothelial cancer. Sequenced here: PBMCs, sampled around atezolizumab (anti-PD-L1) treatment. The J gene is TRBJ2-3, the V gene TRBV6-5; 13 positions agree with TRBD2. DNA for the CDR3: TGTGCCAGCAGTTACTACGGGACTAGCGGGACGGATACGCAGTATTTT. This translates into CASSYYGTSGTDTQYF.